This T cell receptor (beta chain) stems from a study of T cells after yellow fever vaccination. Findings and caveats of the study: A large majority of primary-vaccination clones showed up again after the booster (approximately 95% CD4, 75% to 90% CD8). Peak timing came faster in the weaker secondary response, day 5 versus 15.

In germline, CDR1 is SEHNR, CDR2 FQNEAQ (reference sequence). Trimming pared 4 bases from V and 2 bases from J, leaving 6 bases between. The length of the CDR3 is 12 residues. This clonotype occurred many times. Its cognate antigen is unknown. TCRdb reprocessed the 5' RACE reads via MiXCR and lists one record per CDR3 protein. The sample has about 260,000 distinct CDR3 sequences, roughly 3.7% seen once; the top ten hold over 15%. V usage is TRBV7-9 and J usage is TRBJ2-7; D is unclear. The origin of this receptor is a young man who received the YFV17D yellow fever vaccine. The input for sequencing was PBMCs, taken 15 days after the yellow fever booster vaccination. For the CDR3, the DNA is TGTGCCAGCAGCTCAGACCCCTACGAGCAGTACTTC. Amino acid sequence: CASSSDPYEQYF.